This T cell receptor beta chain was identified during a study of cytomegalovirus exposure and HLA in healthy donors. In the PCR, 60 Vbeta and 13 Jbeta primers were used. Data came from immunoSEQ multiplex PCR; TCRdb stores just in-frame clones and leaves some out. There are 200,000 or so clones in the sample; approximately 80% occur only once, and around 2.2% lies in the top ten. The V end was cut by 0 bases, the J end by 6 bases, with 10 bases between. This CDR3 is built from 15 residues. Germline V gives CDR1 SGHRS, CDR2 YFSETQ. This sequence was found in a woman aged 18-29 years in good health and CMV-seropositive. Sequencing was performed on PBMCs. The chain links TRBV5-1 to TRBJ1-6, with D possibly TRBD1 on 6 matching bases. The CDR3 bases are TGCGCCAGCAGCTTGGACAGGGCCCTTAATTCACCCCTCCACTTT. It codes for CASSLDRALNSPLHF.